The 18 T cell receptor beta chains listed next were all sequenced from one sample in a study of T cell responses to AZD1222 COVID-19 vaccine. Profiled with immunoSEQ multiplex PCR; TCRdb holds only in-frame clones, not every one. This table holds around 130,000 clones, around nine tenths found once. Material: peripheral blood, obtained 28 days after the second AZD1222 dose. The receptor source for this set is an adult who received the AZD1222 COVID-19 vaccine.

The V gene is TRBV10-3, the J gene TRBJ2-7; D remains unclear. The germline V gene encodes CDR1 ENHRY and CDR2 SYGVKD. There are 17 residues in the CDR3. V dropped 6 bases and J dropped 3 bases, with 24 bases sitting between them. The CDR3 loop reads CAIRRWDASGKNYEQYF. The CDR3 nucleotides read TGTGCCATCAGGCGATGGGATGCTTCCGGAAAGAACTACGAGCAGTACTTC.

The rearrangement joins TRBV12-3 or TRBV12-4 to TRBJ2-7, with a tentative D call TRBD2 (5 bases). V lost 6 bases and J lost 3, with 12 bases in between. The CDR3 totals 13 residues. The CDR3: CASSLGRDYEQYF. The CDR3 nucleotides read TGTGCCAGCAGCCTTGGACGGGACTACGAGCAGTACTTC.

The chain uses TRBV5-1 and TRBJ1-3; D gene uncertain. The CDR3 runs to 13 residues. Trimming took off 2 bases at V and 1 base at J, with 4 bases between the two ends. Germline CDR1 SGHRS, CDR2 YFSETQ. The CDR3 here is CASSFGSGNTIYF. The CDR3 DNA sequence: TGCGCCAGCAGCTTCGGATCTGGAAACACCATATATTTT.

The chain is built from TRBV6-5 and TRBJ2-5, with D perhaps matching TRBD2 (7 bases). This CDR3 spans 14 amino acids. V lost 2 bases to trimming and J lost 4 bases, with 11 bases between them. Looked up from germline, CDR1 is MNHEY and CDR2 is SVGAGI. CDR3 sequence (DNA): TGTGCCAGCAGTTACCCAAGGGGGGGAGAGACCCAGTACTTC. It specifies CASSYPRGGETQYF.

The chain carries TRBV15 and TRBJ2-3, with D hard to call. The V end lost 4 bases, the J end lost 5 bases, and 19 bases lay between the germline ends. The germline V gene encodes CDR1 LNHNV and CDR2 YYDKDF (reference sequence). The CDR3 spans 16 residues. The CDR3 loop is CATSNHGRSSRDTQYF. The CDR3 DNA reads TGTGCCACCAGCAACCACGGGCGGTCCTCACGAGATACGCAGTATTTT.

V is TRBV12-3 or TRBV12-4 and J is TRBJ2-1; D gene unclear. V was pared by 7 bases and J by 5 bases, with 12 bases between. This CDR3 comprises 13 residues. CDR3 DNA sequence: TGTGCCAGCATCAAAGCGTCTCACAATGAGCAGTTCTTC. The encoded protein is CASIKASHNEQFF.

The chain recombines TRBV19 with TRBJ2-5; TRBD1 agrees at 9 bases. Unmatched junction bases numbered 12, after V lost 5 bases and J lost 2 bases. Per germline, CDR1 LNHDA and CDR2 SQIVND (reference sequence). The CDR3 length is 17 residues. The CDR3 DNA is TGTGCCAGTAGTCCAGGGACAGGGCAGACCAAACAAGAGACCCAGTACTTC. This sequence encodes CASSPGTGQTKQETQYF.

This chain uses TRBV5-1 with TRBJ1-1, with a weak D call TRBD1 (5 bases). V shed 6 bases and J shed 2 bases, with 14 bases lying between them. Germline V gives CDR1 SGHRS, CDR2 YFSETQ. The CDR3 covers 14 residues. The CDR3 loop reads CASTRGELNTEAFF. The CDR3 DNA reads as TGCGCCAGCACCCGGGGGGAGCTAAACACTGAAGCTTTCTTT.

CDR3 DNA: TGTGCCAGCAGCTCCACCGGGACAGGGAACACTGAAGCTTTCTTT. It specifies CASSSTGTGNTEAFF. This sequence joins TRBV6-2 or TRBV6-3 and TRBJ1-1; 8 nucleotides agree with TRBD1. This CDR3 is 15 amino acids long. Germline V gene data show CDR1 as MNHEY and CDR2 as SVGEGT. V was pared by 6 bases and J by 1 base, with 7 bases of the junction left unmatched.

The chain carries TRBV18 and TRBJ2-2; 8 bases are a match to TRBD2. CDR3 length equals 16 residues. CDR1 and CDR2 (germline): KGHSH, LQKENI. The ends lost 1 base at V and 7 bases at J; junction bases unmatched: 8. The CDR3 is CASSPLSGSNGGELFF. CDR3 DNA: TGTGCCAGCTCACCACTAAGCGGGAGTAATGGCGGGGAGCTGTTTTTT.

This chain joins TRBV28 and TRBJ2-1; 10 nucleotides match TRBD2. The CDR3 runs 15 residues. Germline CDR1 MDHEN, CDR2 SYDVKM. The trim removed 3 bases at V and 2 bases at J, leaving 1 base unmatched. CDR3 in DNA: TGTGCCAGCAGTTTGCTAGCGGGAGCCTACAATGAGCAGTTCTTC. This sequence encodes CASSLLAGAYNEQFF.

The rearrangement links TRBV7-9 to TRBJ2-1; TRBD2 is a possible D gene (5 bases). CDR1 SEHNR and CDR2 FQNEAQ come from the germline V gene (reference sequence). V was trimmed by 2 bases and J by 10 bases, leaving 9 bases between them. The CDR3 runs to 12 residues. The CDR3 DNA reads as TGTGCCAGCAGCTTAAGTCGGGGAGAGCAGTTCTTC. Protein: CASSLSRGEQFF.

The chain couples TRBV7-9 to TRBJ2-1; 9 bases map to TRBD1. The CDR3 contains 12 residues. Germline V gene data show CDR1 as SEHNR and CDR2 as FQNEAQ (reference sequence). With 6 bases clipped from V and 8 bases from J, the junction kept 2 bases outside the gene matches. The CDR3 DNA reads as TGTGCCAGCAGTACAGGGGGCGATGAGCAGTTCTTC. It is translated as CASSTGGDEQFF.

This rearrangement joins TRBV19 to TRBJ2-1; 10 bases fit TRBD2. With 6 bases clipped from V and 5 bases from J, the junction kept 4 bases outside the gene matches. The CDR3 is made up of 14 amino acids. Germline-derived CDR1 and CDR2 are LNHDA and SQIVND (reference sequence). CDR3 loop: CASSTSGTDNEQFF. CDR3 sequence (DNA): TGTGCCAGTAGCACTAGCGGGACCGACAATGAGCAGTTCTTC.

The V call is TRBV29-1, the J call TRBJ2-4; no reliable D call. Germline CDR1 SQVTM, CDR2 ANQGSEA. The CDR3 length is 13 residues. V was shortened by 7 bases and J by 0 bases, with 10 bases between the two germline ends. CDR3 protein: CSALQLAKNIQYF. CDR3 DNA: TGCAGCGCATTACAGCTAGCCAAAAACATTCAGTACTTC.

The chain carries TRBV7-2 and TRBJ2-2, with 10 positions matching TRBD2. The J segment lost 6 bases and the V segment lost 7 bases, leaving 8 bases of the junction unmatched. The V gene's germline CDR1 is SGHTA and CDR2 FQGNSA. This CDR3 is built from 15 residues. CDR3 nucleotides: TGTGCCAGCATCCAGCGGGGGGGCTCGGCCGGGGAGCTGTTTTTT. Protein sequence: CASIQRGGSAGELFF.

This sequence joins TRBV9 and TRBJ1-2, with 7 bases matching TRBD1. V dropped 5 bases and J dropped 4; count of bases not matched to a gene: 8. The germline gives CDR1 SGDLS, CDR2 YYNGEE. This CDR3 spans 14 amino acids. The CDR3 sequence: CASSGRGLSYGYTF. The CDR3 bases are TGTGCCAGCAGTGGTAGGGGGCTAAGCTATGGCTACACCTTC.

This clone has just a few counts. This chain uses TRBV5-4 with TRBJ1-6; possibly TRBD1 for D (5 bases). CDR1 and CDR2 from the germline V gene are SGHNT and YYREEE (reference sequence). The CDR3 is 15 amino acids. Deletions cut 5 bases from V and 5 bases from J, with 14 bases between. CDR3 loop: CASSYGTANNSPLHF. CDR3 bases: TGTGCCAGCAGTTATGGGACCGCCAATAATTCACCCCTCCACTTT.